One and the same sample provided the 27 T cell receptor beta chains below, sequenced in a study of siplizumab effects on memory and regulatory T cells. This table comes from immunoSEQ multiplex PCR, and its TCRdb copy is limited to in-frame clones, with some not included. Of approximately 100,000 clones listed, approximately 91% were seen once; the top ten hold about 12%. Sequenced input: non-Treg CD4+ T cells sorted from blood. These receptors came from a human donor in good health.

The chain is built from TRBV5-1 and TRBJ2-3; D is undetermined. The CDR3 spans 14 residues. The germline gives CDR1 SGHRS, CDR2 YFSETQ. V was trimmed by 2 bases and J by 3 bases, leaving 10 bases between them. The CDR3 nucleotides read TGCGCCAGCAGCTTTAAGGCCCCGACAGATACGCAGTATTTT. Translating gives CASSFKAPTDTQYF. The variable domain in full, with the rest retrieved from reference TRBV5-1 and TRBJ2-3, is KAGVTQTPRYLIKTRGQQVTLSCSPISGHRSVSWYQQTPGQGLQFLFEYFSETQRNKGNFPGRFSGRQFSNSRSEMNVSTLELGDSALYLCASSFKAPTDTQYFGPGTRLTVL.

The chain is built from TRBV6-5 and TRBJ1-1, with D perhaps matching TRBD1 (5 bases). V lost 6 bases to trimming and J lost 9 bases, with 11 bases between them. The CDR3 spans 11 residues. Germline V gives CDR1 MNHEY, CDR2 SVGAGI. CDR3 bases: TGTGCCAGCAGGGATGGGGCCAAAGCTTTCTTT. Amino acid sequence: CASRDGAKAFF.

The chain links TRBV7-3 to TRBJ2-7, with 10 bases that match TRBD1. With 5 bases clipped from V and 2 bases from J, the junction kept 3 bases outside the gene matches. Germline-derived CDR1 and CDR2 are SGHTA and FQGTGA. The CDR3 is 14 amino acids. The CDR3 here is CASSSGQGAYEQYF. The DNA for the CDR3 is TGTGCCAGCAGCAGCGGACAGGGGGCCTACGAGCAGTACTTC.

The genes are TRBV23-1 and TRBJ2-7; 7 nucleotides match TRBD2. TRBV23-1 is known as an ORF, though its function is uncertain. Germline trimming cut 4 bases from V and 3 bases from J; bases unmatched to any gene: 6. This CDR3 region has 14 residues. The CDR3 here is CASSPAAGSYEQYF. The CDR3 DNA is TGCGCCAGCAGTCCTGCAGCGGGAAGCTACGAGCAGTACTTC.

The V and J genes are TRBV18 and TRBJ2-2; TRBD1 matches at 9 bases. V dropped 1 base and J dropped 6; count of bases not matched to a gene: 6. Per germline, CDR1 KGHSH and CDR2 LQKENI. The CDR3 sequence is 16 residues long. CDR3 protein: CASSPQRTGDAGELFF. The CDR3 nucleotides are TGTGCCAGCTCACCACAAAGGACAGGGGATGCCGGGGAGCTGTTTTTT. Looking up the rest from reference TRBV18 and TRBJ2-2 gives the full variable domain: NAGVMQNPRHLVRRRGQEARLRCSPMKGHSHVYWYRQLPEEGLKFMVYLQKENIIDESGMPKERFSAEFPKEGPSILRIQQVVRGDSAAYFCASSPQRTGDAGELFFGEGSRLTVL.

J is TRBJ1-6 and V is TRBV30; no clear D gene. Trimming left V 3 bases short and J 3 bases short, with 0 bases between. CDR1 GTSNPN and CDR2 SVGIG come from the germline V gene (reference sequence). The CDR3 has 11 amino acids. The CDR3 protein is CAWSYNSPLHF. CDR3 DNA sequence: TGTGCCTGGAGCTATAATTCACCCCTCCACTTT.

The chain is built from TRBV12-5 and TRBJ2-1, with TRBD2 matching 13 bases. The CDR3 loop spans 16 amino acids. J lost 7 bases, V lost 7 bases, and 10 bases had no gene match. Germline V gene lookup returns CDR1 LGHNT and CDR2 FRNRAP. For the CDR3, the DNA is TGTGCTAGTGCCCCCCCTGGACTAGCGGGAGTTAATGAGCAGTTCTTC. It encodes CASAPPGLAGVNEQFF.

The table lists this clone with a count of one. The rearrangement joins TRBV27 to TRBJ1-5, with D perhaps TRBD1 (6 bases). This CDR3 region has 15 residues. Germline CDR1 MNHEY, CDR2 SMNVEV (reference sequence). The V end was cut by 0 bases, the J end by 7 bases, with 13 bases between. The DNA for the CDR3 is TGTGCCAGCAGTTTATCGGGGGGGGCCCAGCAGCCCCAGCATTTT. Translation: CASSLSGGAQQPQHF.

This chain links TRBV6-5 with TRBJ1-1; D uncertain. Germline lookup yields CDR1 MNHEY and CDR2 SVGAGI. The V end lost 7 bases, the J end lost 2 bases, and 17 bases lay between the germline ends. The CDR3 contains 15 residues. The CDR3 protein is CASTVTLRGNTEAFF. DNA of the CDR3: TGTGCCAGCACTGTGACTCTTCGGGGAAACACTGAAGCTTTCTTT.

The chain combines TRBV27 with TRBJ2-1; 9 nucleotides match TRBD2. V shed 6 bases, J shed 7 bases, and the junction held 16 bases outside the gene matches. The CDR3 has 17 amino acids. Germline V gene sequence: CDR1 MNHEY, CDR2 SMNVEV (reference sequence). CDR3 bases: TGTGCCAGCAGATCGCTGGAGAGCAGCGGGAGGATAAATGAGCAGTTCTTC. Protein product: CASRSLESSGRINEQFF.

The chain links TRBV7-2 to TRBJ2-7; 10 bases agree with TRBD2. Germline V CDR1 and CDR2: SGHTA, FQGNSA. V lost 6 bases, J lost 5 bases, and 10 bases stayed unmatched. The CDR3 is 15 residues long. This CDR3 is CASRPAGGPTNEQYF. In DNA, the CDR3 is TGTGCCAGCAGACCAGCGGGAGGGCCCACCAACGAGCAGTACTTC.

The chain carries TRBV14 and TRBJ2-3; the match to TRBD2 covers 9 bases. J was trimmed by 3 bases and V by 1 base; bases with no gene match: 5. CDR1 is SGHDN and CDR2 is FVKESK in the germline V gene. This CDR3 has 16 amino acids. The CDR3: CASSQAQREVTDTQYF. The CDR3 DNA is TGTGCCAGCAGCCAAGCCCAGCGGGAGGTGACAGATACGCAGTATTTT.

The rearrangement joins TRBV9 to TRBJ1-5; 7 bases match TRBD1. This CDR3 comprises 15 residues. Germline lookup yields CDR1 SGDLS and CDR2 YYNGEE. The V segment lost 0 bases and the J segment 4 bases; nucleotides outside the gene matches: 4. CDR3 nucleotide sequence: TGTGCCAGCAGCGTAGAGGGACAGCCGAATCAGCCCCAGCATTTT. This codes for CASSVEGQPNQPQHF.

Only a few counts were recorded for this clone. The chain carries TRBV5-1 and TRBJ1-6; a possible D gene is TRBD1 (6 bases). In germline, CDR1 is SGHRS, CDR2 YFSETQ. The V end was cut by 0 bases, the J end by 8 bases, with 12 bases between. This CDR3 has 15 amino acids. This CDR3 reads CASSLARGGDSPLHF. The CDR3 nucleotides read TGCGCCAGCAGCTTGGCCAGGGGAGGGGATTCACCCCTCCACTTT.

The chain couples TRBV15 to TRBJ2-3, with D tentatively TRBD1 (7 bases). Trimming cost V 5 bases and J 0 bases, with 15 bases left between them. The germline V gene encodes CDR1 LNHNV and CDR2 YYDKDF (reference sequence). There are 16 residues in the CDR3. The CDR3, as DNA: TGTGCCACCAGCGGCGGGACAGCAGCTAGCACAGATACGCAGTATTTT. Translating gives CATSGGTAASTDTQYF.

This chain joins TRBV6-5 and TRBJ2-3; D might be TRBD2 (5 bases). V was trimmed by 8 bases and J by 2 bases, leaving 11 bases between them. Germline V gives CDR1 MNHEY, CDR2 SVGAGI. The CDR3 is 13 residues long. This CDR3 is CASWRVNTDTQYF. CDR3 bases: TGTGCCAGCTGGCGGGTAAACACAGATACGCAGTATTTT.

The V gene is TRBV7-3, the J gene TRBJ1-2; D ambiguous. Trimming shortened V by 2 bases and J by 11 bases, and 12 bases separated the two germline ends. The germline V gene encodes CDR1 SGHTA and CDR2 FQGTGA. The CDR3 consists of 12 residues. The CDR3 coding sequence is TGTGCCAGCAGCTTAGGAGAGCGGCGATACACCTTC. It specifies CASSLGERRYTF.

Concerning this clone: Sequence at one end of the junction differs from germline and may be a read error. The rearrangement uses TRBV7-7 and TRBJ2-5; no definite D call. The CDR3 covers 14 residues. Germline lookup yields CDR1 SSHAT and CDR2 FNYEAQ (reference sequence). In DNA, the CDR3 is TGTGCTAGCAGCTCACTGGGTGGTATCGAGACCCAGTACTTC. This gives the protein CASSSLGGIETQYF.

The CDR3, as DNA: TGTGCCAGCAGCACACGACCAGCAACCGGGGAGCTGTTTTTT. It codes for CASSTRPATGELFF. The chain employs TRBV6-4 and TRBJ2-2, with no clear D. Germline CDR1 is MRHNA and CDR2 is SNTAGT. The CDR3 covers 14 residues. V was trimmed by 6 bases and J by 5 bases, leaving 13 bases between them.

This rearrangement joins TRBV12-5 to TRBJ2-1; a weak D match, TRBD2 (8 bases). V lost 0 bases and J lost 7, with 19 bases in between. Germline V lookup: CDR1 LGHNT, CDR2 FRNRAP. CDR3 length: 17 amino acids. The CDR3 DNA follows: TGTGCTAGTGGTTTGGTACTGGGACTAGGGGGCGGGAATGAGCAGTTCTTC. This gives the protein CASGLVLGLGGGNEQFF.

The chain recombines TRBV6-5 with TRBJ2-7; 8 bases match TRBD2. Germline V CDR1 and CDR2: MNHEY, SVGAGI. The CDR3 runs to 15 residues. The trim removed 5 bases at V and 6 bases at J, leaving 12 bases unmatched. CDR3 nucleotide sequence: TGTGCCAGCAGTCGAGGGTCGGGAGGGCCCCTCGAGCAGTACTTC. Amino acid sequence: CASSRGSGGPLEQYF.

The chain has TRBV19 and TRBJ1-1; TRBD1 might be the D (6 bases). With 5 bases removed from V and 4 bases from J, the gap between germline ends came to 14 bases. CDR3 size: 14 residues. Germline V gene sequence: CDR1 LNHDA, CDR2 SQIVND (reference sequence). This CDR3 reads CASSGGPFGTEAFF. As DNA, the CDR3 is TGTGCCAGTAGTGGGGGGCCTTTTGGCACTGAAGCTTTCTTT. The full variable domain, rest sourced from reference TRBV19 and TRBJ1-1, is DGGITQSPKYLFRKEGQNVTLSCEQNLNHDAMYWYRQDPGQGLRLIYYSQIVNDFQKGDIAEGYSVSREKKESFPLTVTSAQKNPTAFYLCASSGGPFGTEAFFGQGTRLTVV.

The rearrangement uses TRBV19 and TRBJ1-2, with D perhaps matching TRBD1 (6 bases). The V end was cut by 9 bases, the J end by 1 base, with 6 bases between. The CDR3 is 11 amino acids. CDR1 is LNHDA and CDR2 is SQIVND in the germline V gene (reference sequence). The CDR3 region is CASRGNYGYTF. CDR3 nucleotide sequence: TGTGCCAGCAGGGGTAACTATGGCTACACCTTC.

This chain joins TRBV30 and TRBJ2-5, with 11 nucleotides matching TRBD2. This CDR3 contains 14 residues. Germline values: CDR1 GTSNPN, CDR2 SVGIG (reference sequence). V was pared by 4 bases and J by 7 bases, with 8 bases of the junction left unmatched. The chain's CDR3 is CAWKGTSGSGTQYF. The CDR3 coding sequence is TGTGCCTGGAAGGGGACTAGCGGATCGGGGACCCAGTACTTC.

This clone showed up just once. The gene calls are TRBV18 and TRBJ1-2; 10 positions match TRBD1. This CDR3 has 13 amino acids. V dropped 4 bases and J dropped 6; count of bases not matched to a gene: 2. CDR1 and CDR2 (germline): KGHSH, LQKENI. The CDR3 spells CASSLGTGDGYTF. The CDR3, as DNA: TGTGCCAGCTCACTGGGGACAGGGGATGGCTACACCTTC.

This chain uses TRBV5-1 with TRBJ1-4, with 8 bases fitting TRBD1. CDR1 SGHRS and CDR2 YFSETQ come from the germline V gene. Germline trimming cut 0 bases from V and 7 bases from J; bases unmatched to any gene: 5. The CDR3 has 15 amino acids. For the CDR3, the DNA is TGCGCCAGCAGCTTGGAACGGACAGGGCGTGAAAAACTGTTTTTT. It specifies CASSLERTGREKLFF.

This clone has more than one count but fewer than ten. The gene calls are TRBV28 and TRBJ1-5; D is undetermined. Trimming removed 5 bases at V and 1 base at J, with 9 bases between. Germline assignment: CDR1 MDHEN and CDR2 SYDVKM. The CDR3 is made up of 14 amino acids. CDR3 loop: CASSLSGSNQPQHF. CDR3 sequence (DNA): TGTGCCAGCAGTCTTTCGGGAAGCAATCAGCCCCAGCATTTT. The whole variable domain, remainder taken from reference TRBV28 and TRBJ1-5, is DVKVTQSSRYLVKRTGEKVFLECVQDMDHENMFWYRQDPGLGLRLIYFSYDVKMKEKGDIPEGYSVSREKKERFSLILESASTNQTSMYLCASSLSGSNQPQHFGDGTRLSIL.